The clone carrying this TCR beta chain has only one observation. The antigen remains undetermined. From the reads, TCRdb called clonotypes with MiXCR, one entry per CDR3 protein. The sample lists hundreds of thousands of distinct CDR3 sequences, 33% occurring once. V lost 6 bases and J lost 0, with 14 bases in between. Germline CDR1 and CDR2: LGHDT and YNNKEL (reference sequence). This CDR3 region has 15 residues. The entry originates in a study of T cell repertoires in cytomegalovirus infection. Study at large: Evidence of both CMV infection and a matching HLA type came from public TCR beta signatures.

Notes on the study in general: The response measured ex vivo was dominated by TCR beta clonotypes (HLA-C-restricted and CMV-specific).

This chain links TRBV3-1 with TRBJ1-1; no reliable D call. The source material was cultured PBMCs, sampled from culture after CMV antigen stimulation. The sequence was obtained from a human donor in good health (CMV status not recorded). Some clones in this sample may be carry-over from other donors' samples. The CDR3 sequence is CASRSERRVNTEAFF. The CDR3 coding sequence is TGTGCCAGCAGATCAGAACGGAGGGTGAACACTGAAGCTTTCTTT.